A selection of T cell receptor beta chains follows, all from one sample in a study of beta chain features in type 1 diabetes. This table comes from immunoSEQ multiplex PCR, and its TCRdb copy is limited to in-frame clones, with some not included. The data hold approximately 18,000 clones, with about 50% observed a single time. The specimen was stem cell memory CD4+ T cells from blood. These receptors were obtained from a man between 18 and 35 years old in good health. Each CDR3 is given with its conserved first and last residue. A D gene is named only where the DNA matches it firmly. Size is omitted from some rows. Given values are once, few, many or a class for expanded clones.

clone size: -
V gene: TRBV15
J gene: TRBJ2-2
D gene: TRBD1
CDR3 protein: CATSRSGQGNTGELFF
CDR3 DNA: TGTGCCACCAGCAGATCGGGACAGGGGAACACCGGGGAGCTGTTTTTT

clone size: few
V gene: TRBV5-4
J gene: TRBJ2-3
D gene: TRBD2
CDR3 protein: CASSLASGRSTDTQYF
CDR3 DNA: TGTGCCAGCAGCTTGGCTAGCGGGAGGAGTACAGATACGCAGTATTTT

clone size: -
V gene: TRBV7-8
J gene: TRBJ2-7
D gene: -
CDR3 protein: CASSLGQLDPYEQYF
CDR3 DNA: TGTGCCAGCAGCTTAGGACAGCTTGACCCCTACGAGCAGTACTTC

clone size: once
V gene: TRBV6-1
J gene: TRBJ1-1
D gene: TRBD1
CDR3 protein: CASSEGGPVRGQWAFF
CDR3 DNA: TGTGCCAGCAGTGAAGGTGGACCAGTCAGGGGGCAGTGGGCTTTCTTT

clone size: -
V gene: TRBV5-1
J gene: TRBJ1-4
D gene: -
CDR3 protein: CASSSGNPNEKLFF
CDR3 DNA: TGCGCCAGCAGCTCGGGGAACCCTAATGAAAAACTGTTTTTT

clone size: -
V gene: TRBV7-3
J gene: TRBJ1-2
D gene: -
CDR3 protein: CASSSGTEDYGYTF
CDR3 DNA: TGTGCCAGCAGTTCCGGGACTGAGGACTATGGCTACACCTTC

clone size: -
V gene: TRBV7-2
J gene: TRBJ2-7
D gene: TRBD2
CDR3 protein: CASSSLSPGLAGGEQYF
CDR3 DNA: TGTGCCAGCAGCTCTCTATCTCCGGGACTAGCGGGAGGCGAGCAGTACTTC

clone size: -
V gene: TRBV15
J gene: TRBJ2-1
D gene: TRBD1
CDR3 protein: CATSRIGQGKLEQFF
CDR3 DNA: TGTGCCACCAGCAGAATAGGACAGGGGAAGCTTGAGCAGTTCTTC

clone size: -
V gene: TRBV7-2
J gene: TRBJ1-2
D gene: -
CDR3 protein: CASSLDSYYGYTF
CDR3 DNA: TGTGCCAGCAGCCTAGACAGTTACTATGGCTACACCTTC

clone size: once
V gene: TRBV11-1
J gene: TRBJ2-7
D gene: -
CDR3 protein: CASSTRDRRSYEQYF
CDR3 DNA: TGTGCCAGCAGCACGCGGGACCGCAGGTCCTACGAGCAGTACTTC

clone size: few
V gene: TRBV30
J gene: TRBJ1-1
D gene: -
CDR3 protein: CAWIMTGASEAFF
CDR3 DNA: TGTGCCTGGATCATGACAGGCGCAAGCGAAGCTTTCTTT

clone size: -
V gene: TRBV28
J gene: TRBJ1-2
D gene: TRBD1
CDR3 protein: CASSPGTGGRRGYTF
CDR3 DNA: TGTGCCAGCAGCCCCGGGACAGGGGGTCGACGGGGCTACACCTTC

clone size: -
V gene: TRBV7-2
J gene: TRBJ2-6
D gene: -
CDR3 protein: CASSLTQTGANVLTF
CDR3 DNA: TGTGCCAGCAGCTTAACACAGACCGGGGCCAACGTCCTGACTTTC

clone size: -
V gene: TRBV7-2
J gene: TRBJ2-3
D gene: -
CDR3 protein: CASSFGGSLDTQYF
CDR3 DNA: TGTGCCAGCAGCTTTGGCGGATCCCTGGATACGCAGTATTTT

clone size: few
V gene: TRBV5-1
J gene: TRBJ2-1
D gene: TRBD2
CDR3 protein: CASSGGLAGGSNEQFF
CDR3 DNA: TGCGCCAGCAGCGGGGGACTAGCGGGAGGGAGCAATGAGCAGTTCTTC

clone size: -
V gene: TRBV28
J gene: TRBJ2-2
D gene: TRBD2
CDR3 protein: CASSLGLAGKGELFF
CDR3 DNA: TGTGCCAGCAGTTTAGGGCTAGCGGGCAAGGGGGAGCTGTTTTTT

clone size: -
V gene: TRBV4-3
J gene: TRBJ2-5
D gene: -
CDR3 protein: CASSQETGGGGETQYF
CDR3 DNA: TGCGCCAGCAGCCAAGAGACGGGGGGCGGCGGAGAGACCCAGTACTTC

clone size: -
V gene: TRBV9
J gene: TRBJ2-3
D gene: TRBD2
CDR3 protein: CASSRRELAGGGTDTQYF
CDR3 DNA: TGTGCCAGCTCCCGTAGAGAGCTAGCGGGAGGAGGCACAGATACGCAGTATTTT

clone size: -
V gene: TRBV4-1
J gene: TRBJ2-1
D gene: -
CDR3 protein: CASSPTPGLSSYNEQFF
CDR3 DNA: TGCGCCAGCAGCCCAACGCCGGGACTTAGCTCCTACAATGAGCAGTTCTTC

clone size: -
V gene: TRBV7-8
J gene: TRBJ1-4
D gene: -
CDR3 protein: CASSRMNEKLFF
CDR3 DNA: TGTGCCAGCAGCCGTATGAATGAAAAACTGTTTTTT

clone size: -
V gene: TRBV7-9
J gene: TRBJ2-3
D gene: TRBD1
CDR3 protein: CASSQGVGSTDTQYF
CDR3 DNA: TGTGCCAGCAGCCAGGGGGTCGGGAGCACAGATACGCAGTATTTT

clone size: once
V gene: TRBV7-2
J gene: TRBJ2-7
D gene: TRBD1
CDR3 protein: CASSARQGAYEQYF
CDR3 DNA: TGTGCCAGCAGCGCCCGACAGGGGGCCTACGAGCAGTACTTC

clone size: few
V gene: TRBV5-4
J gene: TRBJ2-2
D gene: TRBD1
CDR3 protein: CASSATGDAGELFF
CDR3 DNA: TGTGCCAGCAGCGCGACAGGGGATGCCGGGGAGCTGTTTTTT

clone size: -
V gene: TRBV5-4
J gene: TRBJ2-2
D gene: -
CDR3 protein: CASSRVAVNTGELFF
CDR3 DNA: TGTGCCAGCAGCCGGGTTGCAGTGAACACCGGGGAGCTGTTTTTT

clone size: -
V gene: TRBV5-1
J gene: TRBJ2-5
D gene: TRBD2
CDR3 protein: CASSLGPATSRVGETQYF
CDR3 DNA: TGCGCCAGCAGCTTGGGACCGGCGACTAGCCGGGTTGGTGAGACCCAGTACTTC

clone size: -
V gene: TRBV11-3
J gene: TRBJ2-3
D gene: TRBD2
CDR3 protein: CASSFRAGGPDTQYF
CDR3 DNA: TGTGCCAGCAGCTTCCGAGCGGGAGGCCCAGATACGCAGTATTTT

clone size: -
V gene: TRBV7-9
J gene: TRBJ1-2
D gene: -
CDR3 protein: CASSLGWGSHYGYTF
CDR3 DNA: TGTGCCAGCAGCTTAGGGTGGGGCAGCCACTATGGCTACACCTTC

clone size: few
V gene: TRBV19
J gene: TRBJ2-1
D gene: -
CDR3 protein: CASSMGQTYYNEQFF
CDR3 DNA: TGTGCCAGTAGTATGGGGCAGACCTACTACAATGAGCAGTTCTTC

clone size: -
V gene: TRBV18
J gene: TRBJ1-2
D gene: -
CDR3 protein: CASSPPSGLAYGYTF
CDR3 DNA: TGTGCCAGCTCACCACCCTCCGGACTTGCCTATGGCTACACCTTC

clone size: -
V gene: TRBV2
J gene: TRBJ1-5
D gene: -
CDR3 protein: CASSGDSNQPQHF
CDR3 DNA: TGTGCCAGCAGTGGAGATAGCAATCAGCCCCAGCATTTT

clone size: once
V gene: TRBV6-6
J gene: TRBJ2-1
D gene: -
CDR3 protein: CASSYSIASIDRKFF
CDR3 DNA: TGTGCCAGCAGTTACTCGATAGCTAGTATCGATCGTAAGTTCTTC

clone size: few
V gene: TRBV7-9
J gene: TRBJ2-5
D gene: -
CDR3 protein: CASNIQETQYF
CDR3 DNA: TGTGCCAGCAACATCCAAGAGACCCAGTACTTC

clone size: few
V gene: TRBV10-3
J gene: TRBJ2-2
D gene: TRBD2
CDR3 protein: CAISESDGGTGELFF
CDR3 DNA: TGTGCCATCAGTGAGTCCGACGGGGGGACCGGGGAGCTGTTTTTT

clone size: once
V gene: TRBV19
J gene: TRBJ2-3
D gene: TRBD1
CDR3 protein: CASSPGQGLVTDTQYF
CDR3 DNA: TGTGCCAGTAGTCCAGGACAGGGGCTGGTCACAGATACGCAGTATTTT

clone size: -
V gene: TRBV9
J gene: TRBJ2-7
D gene: -
CDR3 protein: CASSVSGYSYEQYF
CDR3 DNA: TGTGCCAGCAGCGTATCGGGTTACTCCTACGAGCAGTACTTC

clone size: -
V gene: TRBV30
J gene: TRBJ2-3
D gene: TRBD2
CDR3 protein: CASSRAGRFTDTQYF
CDR3 DNA: TGTGCCTCCAGTCGGGCCGGGAGGTTCACAGATACGCAGTATTTT

clone size: -
V gene: TRBV19
J gene: TRBJ2-7
D gene: -
CDR3 protein: CAFETYEQYF
CDR3 DNA: TGTGCCTTCGAGACCTACGAGCAGTACTTC

clone size: -
V gene: TRBV28
J gene: TRBJ2-1
D gene: -
CDR3 protein: CASSSPRGGYNEQFF
CDR3 DNA: TGTGCCAGCAGTTCGCCTAGGGGGGGGTACAATGAGCAGTTCTTC

clone size: -
V gene: TRBV2
J gene: TRBJ1-1
D gene: -
CDR3 protein: CATGASGNTEAFF
CDR3 DNA: TGTGCCACTGGAGCTTCGGGGAACACTGAAGCTTTCTTT

clone size: -
V gene: TRBV27
J gene: TRBJ2-2
D gene: TRBD1
CDR3 protein: CASSSTGLGTGELFF
CDR3 DNA: TGTGCCAGCAGTTCGACAGGGCTAGGTACCGGGGAGCTGTTTTTT

clone size: few
V gene: TRBV19
J gene: TRBJ1-1
D gene: -
CDR3 protein: CASSAGLARSGGYTEAFF
CDR3 DNA: TGTGCCAGTAGTGCGGGACTCGCCCGGAGCGGGGGTTACACTGAAGCTTTCTTT

clone size: -
V gene: TRBV5-4
J gene: TRBJ2-1
D gene: -
CDR3 protein: CASSLAAGARYNEQFF
CDR3 DNA: TGTGCCAGCAGCTTGGCGGCGGGGGCCCGCTACAATGAGCAGTTCTTC

clone size: -
V gene: TRBV9
J gene: TRBJ2-5
D gene: TRBD2
CDR3 protein: CASSARTSGIGLTQYF
CDR3 DNA: TGTGCCAGCAGCGCCCGGACTAGCGGGATCGGCTTGACCCAGTACTTC

clone size: -
V gene: TRBV2
J gene: TRBJ2-3
D gene: TRBD2
CDR3 protein: CASSRLAGGGDTQYF
CDR3 DNA: TGTGCCAGCAGTCGACTAGCGGGGGGGGGTGATACGCAGTATTTT

clone size: -
V gene: TRBV6-1
J gene: TRBJ1-2
D gene: -
CDR3 protein: CASSDPGGSGYTF
CDR3 DNA: TGTGCCAGCAGTGATCCGGGAGGGTCGGGCTACACCTTC

clone size: -
V gene: TRBV18
J gene: TRBJ1-5
D gene: TRBD1
CDR3 protein: CASSPTGGGVNQPQHF
CDR3 DNA: TGTGCCAGCTCACCAACAGGGGGCGGCGTCAATCAGCCCCAGCATTTT

clone size: -
V gene: TRBV7-2
J gene: TRBJ1-1
D gene: -
CDR3 protein: CASSLGAGAGGEAFF
CDR3 DNA: TGTGCCAGCAGCTTAGGGGCAGGGGCGGGAGGTGAAGCTTTCTTT

clone size: -
V gene: TRBV28
J gene: TRBJ2-7
D gene: -
CDR3 protein: CASSSPPRGSYEQYF
CDR3 DNA: TGTGCCAGCAGTTCCCCCCCGCGCGGCTCCTACGAGCAGTACTTC